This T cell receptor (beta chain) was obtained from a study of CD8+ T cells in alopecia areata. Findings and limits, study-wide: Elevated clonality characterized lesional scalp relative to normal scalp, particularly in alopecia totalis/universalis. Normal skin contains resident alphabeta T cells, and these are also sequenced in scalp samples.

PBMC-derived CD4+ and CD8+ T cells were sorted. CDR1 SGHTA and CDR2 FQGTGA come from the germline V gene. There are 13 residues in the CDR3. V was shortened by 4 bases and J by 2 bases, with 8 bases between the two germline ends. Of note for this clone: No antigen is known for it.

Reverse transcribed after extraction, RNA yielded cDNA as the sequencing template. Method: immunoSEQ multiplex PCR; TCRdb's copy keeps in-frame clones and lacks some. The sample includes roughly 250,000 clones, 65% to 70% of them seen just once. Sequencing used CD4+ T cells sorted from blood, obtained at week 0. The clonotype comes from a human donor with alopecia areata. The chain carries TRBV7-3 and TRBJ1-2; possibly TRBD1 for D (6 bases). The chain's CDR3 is CASSSGQNYGYTF. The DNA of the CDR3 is TGTGCCAGCAGCTCCGGACAGAACTATGGCTACACCTTC.